This T cell receptor (beta chain) was obtained from a study of blood T cells in healthy people across ages. CDR1 and CDR2 (germline): SGHRS, YFSETQ. The CDR3 totals 16 residues. V gave up 1 base and J gave up 5 bases; unmatched junction bases: 11. The authors ran a second PCR of about 6 to 11 cycles using a sample-barcoded 5' primer and a J-beta primer mix. TCRdb itself ran the 5' RACE reads through MiXCR, one entry per CDR3 protein. The data contain hundreds of thousands of distinct CDR3 sequences, 45% to 50% of them singletons. This clonotype was sampled from a woman aged 60-75 years in good health. This rearrangement joins TRBV5-1 to TRBJ2-5, with 7 nucleotides matching TRBD2. Material: blood. As DNA, the CDR3 is TGCGCCAGCAGCTTGAGGGCGGGAGCTTCGGGGGAGACCCAGTACTTC. Its translation: CASSLRAGASGETQYF.